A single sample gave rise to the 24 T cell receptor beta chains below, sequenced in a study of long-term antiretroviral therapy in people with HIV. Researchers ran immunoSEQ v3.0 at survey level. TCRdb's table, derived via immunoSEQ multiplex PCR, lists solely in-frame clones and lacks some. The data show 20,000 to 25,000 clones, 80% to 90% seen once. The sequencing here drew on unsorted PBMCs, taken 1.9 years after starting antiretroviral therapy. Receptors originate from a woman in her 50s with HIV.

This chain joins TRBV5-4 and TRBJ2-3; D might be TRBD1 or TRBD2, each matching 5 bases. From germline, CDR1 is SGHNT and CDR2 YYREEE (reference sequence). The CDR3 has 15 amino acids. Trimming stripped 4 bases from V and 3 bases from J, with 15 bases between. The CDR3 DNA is TGTGCCAGCAGCCTCCGTGGGGGTTTAACAGATACGCAGTATTTT. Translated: CASSLRGGLTDTQYF.

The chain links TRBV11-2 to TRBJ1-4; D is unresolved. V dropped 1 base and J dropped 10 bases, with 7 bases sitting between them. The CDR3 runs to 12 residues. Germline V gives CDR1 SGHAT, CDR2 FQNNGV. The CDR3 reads CASSLAIGKLFF. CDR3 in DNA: TGTGCCAGCAGCTTAGCGATTGGAAAACTGTTTTTT.

The CDR3 loop is CASSTTRDNQETQYF. As DNA, the CDR3 is TGTGCCAGCAGTACAACCAGGGACAACCAAGAGACCCAGTACTTC. The V and J genes are TRBV2 and TRBJ2-5, with D possibly matching TRBD1 (6 bases). Trimming shortened V by 5 bases and J by 0 bases, and 13 bases separated the two germline ends. CDR3 length: 15 residues. CDR1 SNHLY and CDR2 FYNNEI come from the germline V gene.

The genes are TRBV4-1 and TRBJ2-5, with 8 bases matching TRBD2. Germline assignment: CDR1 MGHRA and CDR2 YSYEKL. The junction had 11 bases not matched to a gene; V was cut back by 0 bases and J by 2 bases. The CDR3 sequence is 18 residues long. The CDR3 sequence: CASSQDRFTSGEQETQYF. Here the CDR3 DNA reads TGCGCCAGCAGCCAAGACAGGTTCACTAGCGGAGAGCAAGAGACCCAGTACTTC.

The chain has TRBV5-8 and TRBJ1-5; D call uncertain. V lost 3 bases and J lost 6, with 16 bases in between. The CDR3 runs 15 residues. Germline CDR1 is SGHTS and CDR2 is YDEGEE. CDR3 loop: CASSSEVRTVQPQHF. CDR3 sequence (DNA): TGTGCCAGCAGCTCGGAAGTACGGACTGTTCAGCCCCAGCATTTT.

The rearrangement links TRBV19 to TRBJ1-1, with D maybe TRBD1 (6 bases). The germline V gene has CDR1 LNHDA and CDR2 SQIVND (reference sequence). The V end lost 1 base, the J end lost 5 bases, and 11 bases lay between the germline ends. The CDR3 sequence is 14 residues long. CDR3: CASSIGRQGTEAFF. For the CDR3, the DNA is TGTGCCAGTAGTATAGGCCGGCAGGGGACTGAAGCTTTCTTT.

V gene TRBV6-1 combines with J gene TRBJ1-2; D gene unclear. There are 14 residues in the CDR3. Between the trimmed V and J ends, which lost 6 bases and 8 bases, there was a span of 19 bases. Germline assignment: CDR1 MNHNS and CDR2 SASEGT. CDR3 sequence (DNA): TGTGCCAGCAGGATGGACGGCTCGGGAAGGGGCTACACCTTC. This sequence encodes CASRMDGSGRGYTF.

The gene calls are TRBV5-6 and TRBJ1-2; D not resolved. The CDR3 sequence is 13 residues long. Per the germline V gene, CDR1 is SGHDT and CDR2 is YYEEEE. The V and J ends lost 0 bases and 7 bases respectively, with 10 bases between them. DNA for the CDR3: TGTGCCAGCAGCTTGGGTCAGGTTGGTGGCTACACCTTC. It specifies CASSLGQVGGYTF. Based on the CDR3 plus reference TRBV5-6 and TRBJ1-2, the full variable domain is DAGVTQSPTHLIKTRGQQVTLRCSPKSGHDTVSWYQQALGQGPQFIFQYYEEEERQRGNFPDRFSGHQFPNYSSELNVNALLLGDSALYLCASSLGQVGGYTFGSGTRLTVV.

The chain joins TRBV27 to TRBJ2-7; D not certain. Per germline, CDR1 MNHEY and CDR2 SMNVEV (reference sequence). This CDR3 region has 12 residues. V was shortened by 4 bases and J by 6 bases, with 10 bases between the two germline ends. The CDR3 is CASSSPPGEQYF. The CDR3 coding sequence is TGTGCCAGCAGTTCCCCGCCTGGCGAGCAGTACTTC.

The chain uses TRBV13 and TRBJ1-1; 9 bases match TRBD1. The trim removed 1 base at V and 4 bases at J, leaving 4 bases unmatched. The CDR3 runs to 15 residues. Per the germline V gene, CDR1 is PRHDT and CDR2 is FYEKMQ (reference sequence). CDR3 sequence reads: CASSLVGQGSTEAFF. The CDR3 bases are TGTGCCAGCAGCTTAGTGGGACAGGGTTCCACTGAAGCTTTCTTT. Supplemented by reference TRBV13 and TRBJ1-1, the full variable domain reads AAGVIQSPRHLIKEKRETATLKCYPIPRHDTVYWYQQGPGQDPQFLISFYEKMQSDKGSIPDRFSAQQFSDYHSELNMSSLELGDSALYFCASSLVGQGSTEAFFGQGTRLTVV.

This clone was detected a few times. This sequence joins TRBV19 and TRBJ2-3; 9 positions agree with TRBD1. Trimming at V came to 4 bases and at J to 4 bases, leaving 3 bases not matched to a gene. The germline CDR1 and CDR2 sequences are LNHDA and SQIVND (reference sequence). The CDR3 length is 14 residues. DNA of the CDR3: TGTGCCAGTAGTACGACAGGGGGTGCAGATACGCAGTATTTT. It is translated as CASSTTGGADTQYF.

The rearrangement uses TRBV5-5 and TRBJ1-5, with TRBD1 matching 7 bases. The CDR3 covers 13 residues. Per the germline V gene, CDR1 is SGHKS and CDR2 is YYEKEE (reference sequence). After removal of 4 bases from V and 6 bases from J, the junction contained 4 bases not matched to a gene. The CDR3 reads CASSRTGAQPQHF. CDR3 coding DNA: TGTGCCAGCAGCCGCACAGGGGCTCAGCCCCAGCATTTT. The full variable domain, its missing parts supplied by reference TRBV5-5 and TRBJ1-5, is DAGVTQSPTHLIKTRGQQVTLRCSPISGHKSVSWYQQVLGQGPQFIFQYYEKEERGRGNFPDRFSARQFPNYSSELNVNALLLGDSALYLCASSRTGAQPQHFGDGTRLSIL.

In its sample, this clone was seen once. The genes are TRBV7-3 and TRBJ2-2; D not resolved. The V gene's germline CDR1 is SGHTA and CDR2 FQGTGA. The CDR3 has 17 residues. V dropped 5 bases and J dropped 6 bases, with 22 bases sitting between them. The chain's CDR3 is CASSNGPGTPMAGELFF. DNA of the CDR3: TGTGCCAGCAGCAATGGCCCCGGCACCCCTATGGCCGGGGAGCTGTTTTTT.

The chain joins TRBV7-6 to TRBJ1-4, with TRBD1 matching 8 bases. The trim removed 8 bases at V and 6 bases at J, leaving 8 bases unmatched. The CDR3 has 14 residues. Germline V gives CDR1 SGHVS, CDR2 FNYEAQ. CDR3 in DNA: TGTGCCAGCGGACGGACAGGGAGGGATGAAAAACTGTTTTTT. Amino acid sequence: CASGRTGRDEKLFF. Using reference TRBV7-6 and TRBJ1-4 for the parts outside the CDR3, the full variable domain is GAGVSQSPRYKVTKRGQDVALRCDPISGHVSLYWYRQALGQGPEFLTYFNYEAQQDKSGLPNDRFSAERPEGSISTLTIQRTEQRDSAMYRCASGRTGRDEKLFFGSGTQLSVL.

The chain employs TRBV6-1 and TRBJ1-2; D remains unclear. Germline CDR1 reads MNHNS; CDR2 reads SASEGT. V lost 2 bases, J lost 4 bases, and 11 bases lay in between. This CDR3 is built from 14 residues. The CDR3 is CASSESKGSYGYTF. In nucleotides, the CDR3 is TGTGCCAGCAGTGAATCTAAAGGGAGCTATGGCTACACCTTC.

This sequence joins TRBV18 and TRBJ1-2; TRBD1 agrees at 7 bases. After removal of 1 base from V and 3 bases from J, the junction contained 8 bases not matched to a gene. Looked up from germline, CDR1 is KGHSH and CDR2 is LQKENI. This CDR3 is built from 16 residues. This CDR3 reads CASSPRSQGDYYGYTF. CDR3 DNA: TGTGCCAGCTCACCACGCTCCCAGGGGGATTACTATGGCTACACCTTC.

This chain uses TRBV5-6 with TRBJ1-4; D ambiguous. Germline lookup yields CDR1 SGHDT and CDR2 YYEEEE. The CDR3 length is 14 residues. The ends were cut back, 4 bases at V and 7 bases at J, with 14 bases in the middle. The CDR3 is CASSPPGAGEKLFF. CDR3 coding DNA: TGTGCCAGCAGCCCGCCCGGAGCCGGTGAAAAACTGTTTTTT.

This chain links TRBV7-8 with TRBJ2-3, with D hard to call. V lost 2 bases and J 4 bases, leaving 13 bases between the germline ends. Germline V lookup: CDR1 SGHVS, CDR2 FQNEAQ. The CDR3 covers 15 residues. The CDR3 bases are TGTGCCAGCAGCTTACAAAGGGTGGGTTCAGATACGCAGTATTTT. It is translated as CASSLQRVGSDTQYF.

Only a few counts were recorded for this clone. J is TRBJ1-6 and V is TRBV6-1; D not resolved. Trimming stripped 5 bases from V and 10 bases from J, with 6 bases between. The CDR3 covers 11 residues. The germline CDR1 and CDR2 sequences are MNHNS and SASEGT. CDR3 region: CASSMGSPLHF. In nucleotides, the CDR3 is TGTGCCAGCAGTATGGGCTCACCCCTCCACTTT.

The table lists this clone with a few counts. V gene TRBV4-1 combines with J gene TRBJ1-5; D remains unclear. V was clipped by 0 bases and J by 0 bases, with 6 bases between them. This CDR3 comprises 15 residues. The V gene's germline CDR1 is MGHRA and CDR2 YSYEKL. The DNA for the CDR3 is TGCGCCAGCAGCCAAGATTGGATTAGCAATCAGCCCCAGCATTTT. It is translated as CASSQDWISNQPQHF.

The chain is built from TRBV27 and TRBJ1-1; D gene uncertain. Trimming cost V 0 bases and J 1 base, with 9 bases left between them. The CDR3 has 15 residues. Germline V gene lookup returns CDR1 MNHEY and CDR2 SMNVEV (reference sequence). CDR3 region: CASSLSTVQNTEAFF. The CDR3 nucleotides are TGTGCCAGCAGTTTATCCACAGTTCAGAACACTGAAGCTTTCTTT.

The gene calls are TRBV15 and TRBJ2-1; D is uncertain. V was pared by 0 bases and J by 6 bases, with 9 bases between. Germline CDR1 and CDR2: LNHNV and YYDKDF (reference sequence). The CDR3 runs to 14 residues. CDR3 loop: CATSRDKARNEQFF. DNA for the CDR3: TGTGCCACCAGCAGAGACAAGGCCCGCAATGAGCAGTTCTTC.

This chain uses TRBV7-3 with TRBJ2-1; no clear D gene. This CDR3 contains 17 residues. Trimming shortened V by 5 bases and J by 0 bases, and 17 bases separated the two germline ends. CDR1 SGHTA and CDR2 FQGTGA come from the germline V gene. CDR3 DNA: TGTGCCAGCAGCCCCTCCGAATGGGGAAGCTCCTACAATGAGCAGTTCTTC. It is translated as CASSPSEWGSSYNEQFF.

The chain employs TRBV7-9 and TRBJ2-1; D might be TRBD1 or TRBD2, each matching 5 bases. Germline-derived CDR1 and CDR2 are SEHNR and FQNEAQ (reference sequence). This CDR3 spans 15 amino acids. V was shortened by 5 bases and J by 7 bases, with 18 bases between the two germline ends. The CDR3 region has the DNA TGTGCCAGCAGCCCCACCTGGGGGATGGAAAATGAGCAGTTCTTC. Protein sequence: CASSPTWGMENEQFF.